The rows below give T cell receptor beta chains drawn from one sample of a study of identical twins. In TCRdb, the 5' RACE reads were re-called with MiXCR into one record per CDR3 protein. Of 520,000 or so distinct CDR3 sequences listed, about 20% are singletons. The sample also formed part of further work on T cells expressing NK-cell markers.

Sequencing used CD4+ T cells sorted from blood. These receptor sequences come from a woman aged 18-29 years in good health. Both conserved end residues are part of each CDR3. D genes are given only for firm matches. The size entry is marked missing in some rows and otherwise reads once, few, many or a size class.

V: TRBV4-2; length: 17; D: .; size: .; J: TRBJ2-1; CDR3: CASSPEWRAPGYNEQFF; DNA: TGTGCCAGCAGCCCGGAATGGCGGGCCCCGGGGTACAATGAGCAGTTCTTC
V: TRBV6-2/TRBV6-3; length: 13; D: .; size: few; J: TRBJ2-1; CDR3: CASSSRLPNEQFF; DNA: TGTGCCAGCAGTTCCCGGCTACCTAATGAGCAGTTCTTC
V: TRBV20-1; length: 15; D: TRBD1; size: few; J: TRBJ1-5; CDR3: CSARKETGYYQPQHF; DNA: TGCAGTGCTAGGAAGGAGACAGGGTATTATCAGCCCCAGCATTTT
V: TRBV5-1; length: 14; D: .; size: many; J: TRBJ1-5; CDR3: CASSPTGGDRPQHF; DNA: TGCGCCAGCAGCCCAACGGGGGGAGATCGGCCCCAGCATTTT
V: TRBV25-1; length: 18; D: .; size: .; J: TRBJ2-1; CDR3: CASSELFTSMPSYNEQFF; DNA: TGTGCCAGCAGTGAACTATTCACTAGCATGCCCTCCTACAATGAGCAGTTCTTC
V: TRBV6-5; length: 13; D: .; size: .; J: TRBJ2-5; CDR3: CASSYSTGETQYF; DNA: TGTGCCAGCAGTTACTCGACCGGGGAGACCCAGTACTTC
V: TRBV12-3/TRBV12-4; length: 15; D: .; size: many; J: TRBJ1-2; CDR3: CASSAELTGAYGYTF; DNA: TGTGCCAGCAGTGCCGAACTCACCGGGGCCTATGGCTACACCTTC
V: TRBV5-1; length: 15; D: TRBD1; size: .; J: TRBJ2-1; CDR3: CTSSLDRDGWNEQFF; DNA: TGCACCAGCAGCCTGGACAGGGACGGTTGGAATGAGCAGTTCTTC
V: TRBV12-3/TRBV12-4; length: 13; D: TRBD1; size: few; J: TRBJ2-7; CDR3: CASSLTGTGEQYF; DNA: TGTGCCAGCAGCCTGACAGGGACAGGGGAGCAGTACTTC
V: TRBV20-1; length: 13; D: .; size: few; J: TRBJ2-3; CDR3: CSATERLGDTQYF; DNA: TGCAGTGCTACCGAGAGGTTGGGAGATACGCAGTATTTT
V: TRBV3-1; length: 16; D: TRBD2; size: few; J: TRBJ2-7; CDR3: CASSRGTSGAPYEQYF; DNA: TGTGCCAGCAGCCGCGGGACTAGCGGGGCTCCCTACGAGCAGTACTTC
V: TRBV20-1; length: 16; D: TRBD2; size: .; J: TRBJ2-7; CDR3: CSARGLADLSSYEQYF; DNA: TGCAGTGCTAGGGGACTAGCGGATCTGAGCTCCTACGAGCAGTACTTC
V: TRBV4-3; length: 16; D: .; size: .; J: TRBJ1-1; CDR3: CASSQTLNRWYTEAFF; DNA: TGCGCCAGCAGCCAGACCCTGAACAGGTGGTACACTGAAGCTTTCTTT
V: TRBV28; length: 15; D: .; size: .; J: TRBJ1-3; CDR3: CASSFKGISGNTIYF; DNA: TGTGCCAGCAGTTTTAAGGGCATCTCTGGAAACACCATATATTTT
V: TRBV20-1; length: 15; D: .; size: .; J: TRBJ2-7; CDR3: CSAQMSGDGSYEQYF; DNA: TGCAGTGCCCAGATGTCTGGGGATGGATCCTACGAGCAGTACTTC
V: TRBV7-2; length: 13; D: .; size: few; J: TRBJ1-3; CDR3: CASSLERQNTIYF; DNA: TGTGCCAGCAGCTTAGAACGACAAAACACCATATATTTT
V: TRBV12-3/TRBV12-4; length: 16; D: .; size: .; J: TRBJ2-5; CDR3: CASSLSTGNYQETQYF; DNA: TGTGCCAGCAGTTTATCTACAGGGAACTACCAAGAGACCCAGTACTTC
V: TRBV20-1; length: 13; D: TRBD1; size: few; J: TRBJ2-7; CDR3: CSARTGTSYEQYF; DNA: TGCAGTGCAAGGACAGGGACGTCCTACGAGCAGTACTTC
V: TRBV5-6; length: 16; D: TRBD1; size: .; J: TRBJ1-6; CDR3: CASSLYGDRTNSPLHF; DNA: TGTGCCAGCAGCTTGTATGGGGACAGGACGAATTCACCCCTCCACTTT
V: TRBV7-9; length: 14; D: .; size: .; J: TRBJ1-1; CDR3: CASSVRVSSTEAFF; DNA: TGTGCCAGCAGCGTTAGGGTGTCGAGCACTGAAGCTTTCTTT
V: TRBV9; length: 16; D: TRBD1; size: .; J: TRBJ1-1; CDR3: CASSVAGTGSGTEAFF; DNA: TGTGCCAGCAGCGTGGCCGGGACAGGTAGCGGGACTGAAGCTTTCTTT
V: TRBV10-3; length: 11; D: .; size: .; J: TRBJ1-1; CDR3: CAISESRGAFF; DNA: TGTGCCATCAGTGAGTCCCGGGGAGCTTTCTTT